This T cell receptor beta chain was identified in a study of T cell repertoires in cytomegalovirus infection. From the reads, TCRdb called clonotypes with MiXCR, one entry per CDR3 protein. This repertoire shows 800,000 to 950,000 distinct CDR3 sequences, roughly 33% found once; its top ten account for around 11%. As concerns this clonotype: Its antigen is not known.

The length of the CDR3 is 17 residues. The V segment lost 5 bases and the J segment 4 bases; nucleotides outside the gene matches: 15. Sequences were derived from cultured CD8+ T cells from PBMCs, sampled from culture after CMV antigen stimulation. The receptor's source is a human donor in good health (CMV status not recorded). Some clones in this sample may be carry-over from other donors' samples. J is TRBJ1-2 and V is TRBV12-3 or TRBV12-4; TRBD1 matches 8 bases. The CDR3 spells CASSQPLDRVGSYGYTF. The CDR3 DNA reads as TGTGCCAGCAGTCAACCCCTGGACAGGGTGGGCTCCTATGGCTACACCTTC.